This record covers a single T cell receptor (beta chain). Reverse transcribing all isolated RNA meant expressed TCRB transcripts were sequenced. Assay: immunoSEQ multiplex PCR; the TCRdb copy retains only in-frame clones and omits some. The sample gives 300,000 to 350,000 clones, roughly 8% of which show up once; under 0.5% is in the top ten. This sample is drawn from a study of beta chain features in type 1 diabetes. Deletions cut 5 bases from V and 5 bases from J, with 7 bases between. This CDR3 spans 12 amino acids. Germline-derived CDR1 and CDR2 are MGHDK and SYGVNS. Sequenced input: central memory CD4+ T cells from blood. The origin of this receptor is a woman between 18 and 29 years old in good health. The chain couples TRBV25-1 to TRBJ2-1; no firm D call. CDR3 nucleotide sequence: TGTGCCAGCAGTATCGTCAACAATGAGCAGTTCTTC. Translation: CASSIVNNEQFF.